This entry lists 23 T cell receptor beta chains sequenced from one sample in a study of vaccination effects on CD4 cells after COVID-19. Before sequencing took place, the ViraFEST assay used viral peptide pools to expand antigen-specific CD4+ T cells. Once cultured for approximately eleven days, the cells underwent separation to obtain CD4+ T cells. Nucleocapsid antibody tests were negative, and the vaccine recipients had no prior SARS-CoV-2 infection. Their specific antigens are unknown. TCRdb's copy holds only in-frame clones and misses some; the assay was immunoSEQ multiplex PCR. The sample lists approximately 50,000 clones, just under 80% seen once, with roughly 5.6% in the top ten. This specimen consisted of CD4+ T cells from PBMCs cultured with HCoV-OC43 spike peptides, obtained before COVID-19 vaccination. Subset in this sample: HCoV-OC43 spike overlapping peptide pool stimulation. These receptors came from a human donor who received a COVID-19 vaccine.

The J gene is TRBJ1-2, the V gene TRBV27; 9 bases match TRBD1. The CDR3 loop spans 15 amino acids. After removal of 5 bases from V and 6 bases from J, the junction contained 10 bases not matched to a gene. Germline V gene sequence: CDR1 MNHEY, CDR2 SMNVEV (reference sequence). DNA of the CDR3: TGTGCCAGCAGTACTACGGGACAGGGAATAAATGGCTACACCTTC. Protein product: CASSTTGQGINGYTF.

This clone was seen only a few times. This chain joins TRBV10-3 and TRBJ1-6; D gene ambiguous. The CDR3 is made up of 12 amino acids. Germline V gene data show CDR1 as ENHRY and CDR2 as SYGVKD. Trimming cost V 6 bases and J 6 bases, with 6 bases left between them. The CDR3 sequence is CAISAVNSPLHF. The CDR3 bases are TGTGCCATCAGCGCAGTTAATTCACCCCTCCACTTT.

V gene TRBV5-1 combines with J gene TRBJ2-3, with no clear D. The germline V and J ends were trimmed by 0 bases and 1 base, with 9 bases remaining between them. The germline gives CDR1 SGHRS, CDR2 YFSETQ. The CDR3 loop spans 15 amino acids. The DNA of the CDR3 is TGCGCCAGCAGCTTGGACGGCATTGGCACAGATACGCAGTATTTT. It codes for CASSLDGIGTDTQYF. The variable domain in full, completed from reference TRBV5-1 and TRBJ2-3, reads KAGVTQTPRYLIKTRGQQVTLSCSPISGHRSVSWYQQTPGQGLQFLFEYFSETQRNKGNFPGRFSGRQFSNSRSEMNVSTLELGDSALYLCASSLDGIGTDTQYFGPGTRLTVL.

V and J are TRBV18 and TRBJ1-2; 9 nucleotides match TRBD1. The germline CDR1 and CDR2 sequences are KGHSH and LQKENI. This CDR3 has 16 residues. Losses at the gene ends were 3 bases for V and 8 bases for J; bases not matched to a gene: 13. This CDR3 is CASSPVTGGSAGGYTF. For the CDR3, the DNA is TGTGCCAGCTCACCCGTGACAGGGGGGAGCGCAGGGGGCTACACCTTC.

This chain connects TRBV4-1 to TRBJ2-1; D unclear. V was trimmed by 2 bases and J by 0 bases, leaving 8 bases between them. CDR1 and CDR2 from the germline V gene are MGHRA and YSYEKL. This CDR3 spans 15 amino acids. CDR3 region: CASSQQESSYNEQFF. CDR3 nucleotide sequence: TGCGCCAGCAGCCAACAGGAGAGCTCCTACAATGAGCAGTTCTTC.

For the CDR3, the DNA is TGCGCCAGCAGCTTGTACGCGTTTGGGGCCAACGTCCTGACTTTC. This translates into CASSLYAFGANVLTF. The J gene is TRBJ2-6, the V gene TRBV5-1; D ambiguous. Looked up from germline, CDR1 is SGHRS and CDR2 is YFSETQ. V was cut by 1 base and J by 3 bases, with 8 bases left in between. The CDR3 is 15 amino acids. Based on the CDR3 plus reference TRBV5-1 and TRBJ2-6, the full variable domain is KAGVTQTPRYLIKTRGQQVTLSCSPISGHRSVSWYQQTPGQGLQFLFEYFSETQRNKGNFPGRFSGRQFSNSRSEMNVSTLELGDSALYLCASSLYAFGANVLTFGAGSRLTVL.

This clone was picked up a small number of times. The chain joins TRBV4-1 to TRBJ1-6; 9 bases line up with TRBD1. Trimming at V came to 1 base and at J to 9 bases, leaving 7 bases not matched to a gene. CDR1 and CDR2 (germline): MGHRA, YSYEKL. The CDR3 extends over 16 amino acids. The CDR3 is CASSQVGGQGGSPLHF. As DNA, the CDR3 is TGCGCCAGCAGCCAAGTTGGGGGACAGGGAGGTTCACCCCTCCACTTT.

The chain joins TRBV5-1 to TRBJ2-2, with D hard to call. V was cut by 6 bases and J by 4 bases, with 13 bases left in between. Germline values: CDR1 SGHRS, CDR2 YFSETQ. The CDR3 extends over 14 amino acids. The DNA of the CDR3 is TGCGCCAGCACCTCTGTTATCACCACCGGGGAGCTGTTTTTT. Amino acids: CASTSVITTGELFF. Complete variable domain (other parts from reference TRBV5-1 and TRBJ2-2): KAGVTQTPRYLIKTRGQQVTLSCSPISGHRSVSWYQQTPGQGLQFLFEYFSETQRNKGNFPGRFSGRQFSNSRSEMNVSTLELGDSALYLCASTSVITTGELFFGEGSRLTVL.

The V gene is TRBV6-5, the J gene TRBJ2-7; weak D call: TRBD1 (7 bases). CDR1 and CDR2 from the germline V gene are MNHEY and SVGAGI. Trimming removed 0 bases at V and 0 bases at J, with 9 bases between. This CDR3 contains 15 residues. The CDR3 region is CASSYSRDSSYEQYV. The CDR3, as DNA: TGTGCCAGCAGTTACTCGCGGGACAGCTCCTACGAGCAGTACGTC.

The CDR3 DNA reads TGTGCCAGTAGTACGACTAGCGGGGGACTGCAGTACGTC. Translating it yields CASSTTSGGLQYV. The rearrangement uses TRBV19 and TRBJ2-7, with 12 positions matching TRBD2. Germline CDR1 LNHDA, CDR2 SQIVND (reference sequence). Unmatched junction bases numbered 4, after V lost 4 bases and J lost 9 bases. The CDR3 has 13 residues.

The chain has TRBV7-2 and TRBJ2-6; TRBD1 matches at 8 bases. V shed 3 bases and J 2 bases; nucleotides not matched to a gene: 0. In germline, CDR1 is SGHTA, CDR2 FQGNSA. The CDR3 consists of 15 residues. CDR3: CASSFRGPGANVLTF. The CDR3 bases are TGTGCCAGCAGCTTCAGGGGGCCTGGGGCCAACGTCCTGACTTTC.

The chain combines TRBV9 with TRBJ1-3; D is perhaps TRBD1 (5 bases). V shed 4 bases and J shed 0 bases, with 8 bases lying between them. The CDR3 has 14 amino acids. From germline, CDR1 is SGDLS and CDR2 YYNGEE. CDR3 sequence: CASSPGGSGNTIYF. The CDR3 DNA reads as TGTGCCAGCAGCCCCGGGGGCTCTGGAAACACCATATATTTT.

This chain uses TRBV28 with TRBJ1-2; a possible D gene is TRBD1 (6 bases). The CDR3 loop spans 16 amino acids. Germline values: CDR1 MDHEN, CDR2 SYDVKM. V was cut by 5 bases and J by 5 bases, with 21 bases left in between. CDR3 in DNA: TGTGCCAGCAGTATTCTGACAGGCGTCGGAAAGTATGGCTACACCTTC. The encoded protein is CASSILTGVGKYGYTF.

The chain has TRBV19 and TRBJ1-3; D might be TRBD1 (6 bases). The germline gives CDR1 LNHDA, CDR2 SQIVND (reference sequence). The CDR3 is 14 residues long. V lost 10 bases, J lost 3 bases, and 16 bases lay in between. This chain's CDR3 is CATSRGRGGNTIYF. CDR3 sequence (DNA): TGTGCCACGTCCCGCGGCAGGGGTGGAAACACCATATATTTT.

This chain joins TRBV5-1 and TRBJ2-3, with D possibly called TRBD1 or TRBD2 (5 bases each). There are 14 residues in the CDR3. Germline CDR1 and CDR2: SGHRS and YFSETQ. With 1 base removed from V and 3 bases from J, the gap between germline ends came to 9 bases. This CDR3 reads CASSLSWGTDTQYF. CDR3 nucleotides: TGCGCCAGCAGCTTGAGCTGGGGGACAGATACGCAGTATTTT.

The rearrangement links TRBV18 to TRBJ2-5; no definite D call. This CDR3 is built from 13 residues. V was cut by 6 bases and J by 0 bases, with 8 bases left in between. The germline CDR1 and CDR2 sequences are KGHSH and LQKENI. Written as DNA, the CDR3 is TGTGCCAGCTCCCGAAAACACCAAGAGACCCAGTACTTC. This sequence encodes CASSRKHQETQYF.

This chain connects TRBV28 to TRBJ2-3, with D unresolved. V lost 6 bases to trimming and J lost 13 bases, with 20 bases between them. The germline V gene encodes CDR1 MDHEN and CDR2 SYDVKM. The CDR3 runs 13 residues. CDR3 bases: TGTGCCAGCAGAACCTTGGGCGTTACACGCAAGTATTTT. Translating it yields CASRTLGVTRKYF.

CDR3 in amino acids: CASSYDGNTEAFF. The CDR3 DNA sequence: TGTGCCAGCAGTTACGACGGGAACACTGAAGCTTTCTTT. The V gene is TRBV6-5, the J gene TRBJ1-1; no firm D call. The CDR3 has 13 residues. The V and J ends lost 2 bases and 1 base respectively, with 5 bases between them. CDR1 MNHEY and CDR2 SVGAGI come from the germline V gene.

V and J are TRBV6-5 and TRBJ1-2; D ambiguous. The CDR3 has 14 residues. Trimming left V 2 bases short and J 4 bases short, with 11 bases between. Germline V gene sequence: CDR1 MNHEY, CDR2 SVGAGI. The CDR3 reads CASSYTALGYGYTF. CDR3 in DNA: TGTGCCAGCAGTTACACAGCACTCGGCTATGGCTACACCTTC.

The V and J genes are TRBV7-3 and TRBJ2-3, with 8 positions matching TRBD2. V lost 1 base to trimming and J lost 6 bases; unmatched junction nucleotides: 9. The CDR3 extends over 16 amino acids. CDR1 is SGHTA, CDR2 FQGTGA, per germline. The DNA for the CDR3 is TGTGCCAGCAGCTTAAGCCCTGGGGCGGGGGGCGATACGCAGTATTTT. This encodes CASSLSPGAGGDTQYF. Full variable domain (outside the CDR3, taken from reference TRBV7-3 and TRBJ2-3): GAGVSQTPSNKVTEKGKYVELRCDPISGHTALYWYRQSLGQGPEFLIYFQGTGAADDSGLPNDRFFAVRPEGSVSTLKIQRTERGDSAVYLCASSLSPGAGGDTQYFGPGTRLTVL.

In nucleotides, the CDR3 is TGCAGTGCGGGAAGGGCAGATACGCAGTATTTT. This sequence encodes CSAGRADTQYF. The V gene is TRBV20-1, the J gene TRBJ2-3; D is ambiguous. The CDR3 contains 11 residues. Germline CDR1 DFQATT, CDR2 SNEGSKA (reference sequence). Trimming cost V 6 bases and J 4 bases, with 8 bases left between them.

This clone turned up a few times. The CDR3 DNA sequence: TGTGCCAGTAGTATCTCCGGGACAGGGAGCTATGGCTACACCTTC. Its protein is CASSISGTGSYGYTF. This chain joins TRBV19 and TRBJ1-2, with 9 bases aligning to TRBD1. The J segment lost 4 bases and the V segment lost 3 bases, leaving 6 bases of the junction unmatched. Looked up from germline, CDR1 is LNHDA and CDR2 is SQIVND (reference sequence). There are 15 residues in the CDR3.

This chain connects TRBV5-1 to TRBJ2-2; 11 nucleotides align to TRBD2. The CDR3 has 17 residues. Germline values: CDR1 SGHRS, CDR2 YFSETQ. Trimming took 4 bases from V and 0 from J; bases not matched to a gene: 5. The CDR3 DNA sequence: TGCGCCAGCAGCGCTACTAGCGGGGGCGCGAACACCGGGGAGCTGTTTTTT. This translates into CASSATSGGANTGELFF. The whole variable domain, remainder taken from reference TRBV5-1 and TRBJ2-2, is KAGVTQTPRYLIKTRGQQVTLSCSPISGHRSVSWYQQTPGQGLQFLFEYFSETQRNKGNFPGRFSGRQFSNSRSEMNVSTLELGDSALYLCASSATSGGANTGELFFGEGSRLTVL.